The 21 T cell receptor beta chains presented below share a single source sample, sequenced in a study of human T cells and chemical hapten exposure. Regarding time point: patch test 1, 2 weeks after DPC sensitization. Treatment defined: therapeutic diphenylcyclopropenone sensitization with weekly scalp DPC. One entry per CDR3 protein results from TCRdb running MiXCR on the RACE reads. The data contain 100,000 or so distinct CDR3 sequences, approximately 10% of them singletons. The source material was whole blood, sampled in connection with sensitization to the hapten diphenylcyclopropenone (DPC). The receptors were gathered from a woman between 35 and 50 years old with alopecia areata. Some clones in this sample may be carry-over from other donors' samples.

The chain has TRBV29-1 and TRBJ1-1, with D hard to call. V was pared by 6 bases and J by 6 bases, with 14 bases between. Germline values: CDR1 SQVTM, CDR2 ANQGSEA. The CDR3 runs 12 residues. This CDR3 reads CSVIAGSPEAFF. The CDR3 nucleotides read TGCAGCGTGATAGCAGGAAGCCCTGAAGCTTTCTTT.

This clonotype has a count of ten or more. The chain recombines TRBV12-3 or TRBV12-4 with TRBJ2-5; unclear D gene. Deletions cut 6 bases from V and 9 bases from J, with 14 bases between. This CDR3 comprises 12 residues. In DNA form, the CDR3 reads TGTGCCAGCAGCTCCGCCGCCCTGGCCCAGTACTTC. This translates into CASSSAALAQYF.

This clonotype was detected many times. The V and J genes are TRBV9 and TRBJ1-3; D is ambiguous. V lost 0 bases, J lost 1 base, and 14 bases lay in between. Germline CDR1 is SGDLS and CDR2 is YYNGEE. The CDR3 has 17 amino acids. Here the CDR3 reads CASSVEGLGLSGNTIYF. The CDR3 DNA sequence: TGTGCCAGCAGCGTAGAAGGCCTTGGACTGTCTGGAAACACCATATATTTT. The full variable domain, its missing parts supplied by reference TRBV9 and TRBJ1-3, is DSGVTQTPKHLITATGQRVTLRCSPRSGDLSVYWYQQSLDQGLQFLIQYYNGEERAKGNILERFSAQQFPDLHSELNLSSLELGDSALYFCASSVEGLGLSGNTIYFGEGSWLTVV.

This clonotype was counted a few times. The rearrangement links TRBV7-6 to TRBJ2-3; D might be TRBD1 (6 bases). Germline V gives CDR1 SGHVS, CDR2 FNYEAQ. The V gene lost 1 base and the J gene lost 2 bases, with 7 bases spanning the gap. The CDR3 runs 14 residues. The CDR3 loop reads CASSLGGLTDTQYF. CDR3 DNA: TGTGCCAGCAGCTTAGGGGGGCTCACAGATACGCAGTATTTT.

This clonotype was observed at least ten times. This chain connects TRBV6-2 or TRBV6-3 to TRBJ2-7; D is undetermined. Germline V lookup: CDR1 MNHEY, CDR2 SVGEGT. This CDR3 has 14 residues. The V gene lost 6 bases and the J gene lost 6 bases, with 18 bases spanning the gap. CDR3 loop: CASSGGEGSSEQYF. DNA for the CDR3: TGTGCCAGCAGCGGTGGGGAAGGTAGTAGCGAGCAGTACTTC.

A few counts support this clonotype. The J gene is TRBJ2-5, the V gene TRBV7-9; perhaps TRBD1 as D (6 bases). Germline loops: CDR1 SEHNR, CDR2 FQNEAQ (reference sequence). The CDR3 sequence is 13 residues long. V lost 4 bases to trimming and J lost 6 bases, with 12 bases between them. The CDR3 is CASSSQGGQTQYF. As DNA, the CDR3 is TGTGCCAGCAGCTCACAGGGCGGACAGACCCAGTACTTC.

The CDR3, as DNA: TGTGCCAGCAGCTTGCGGCAGGCCGCCTACGAGCAGTACTTC. Protein product: CASSLRQAAYEQYF. V is TRBV5-5 and J is TRBJ2-7; no clear D. Trimming took 1 base from V and 2 from J, leaving 10 bases between them. CDR3 length: 14 residues. Germline values: CDR1 SGHKS, CDR2 YYEKEE (reference sequence).

This clonotype has at least ten counts. This chain connects TRBV10-3 to TRBJ2-1; a possible D gene is TRBD1 (6 bases). From germline, CDR1 is ENHRY and CDR2 SYGVKD. The germline V and J ends were trimmed by 0 bases and 9 bases, with 21 bases remaining between them. The CDR3 runs 17 residues. CDR3: CAISESGQGLPVGEQFF. As DNA, the CDR3 is TGTGCCATCAGTGAGTCGGGTCAGGGGCTCCCGGTGGGTGAGCAGTTCTTC.

This clonotype was seen repeatedly, ten times or more. The V call is TRBV29-1, the J call TRBJ2-6, with D perhaps matching TRBD1 (5 bases). Per germline, CDR1 SQVTM and CDR2 ANQGSEA. V was cut by 7 bases and J by 0 bases, with 16 bases left in between. This CDR3 spans 16 amino acids. The CDR3 bases are TGCAGCGCCTACACAGGAATCCTCTCTGGGGCCAACGTCCTGACTTTC. Translated: CSAYTGILSGANVLTF.

This clonotype occurred a few times. This chain joins TRBV6-5 and TRBJ1-3; perhaps TRBD1 as D (6 bases). CDR1 and CDR2 (germline): MNHEY, SVGAGI. Trimming cost V 5 bases and J 3 bases, with 8 bases left between them. The CDR3 extends over 13 amino acids. The CDR3 loop is CASSNRVGNTIYF. As DNA, the CDR3 is TGTGCCAGCAGTAACAGGGTTGGAAACACCATATATTTT.

This clonotype was seen repeatedly, ten times or more. This sequence joins TRBV28 and TRBJ1-4, with D perhaps TRBD1 (6 bases). This CDR3 region has 13 residues. The V and J ends lost 8 bases and 7 bases respectively, with 14 bases between them. Germline V gene data show CDR1 as MDHEN and CDR2 as SYDVKM. The CDR3 here is CASRPGVGEKLFF. The CDR3 DNA follows: TGTGCCAGCCGACCAGGGGTTGGTGAAAAACTGTTTTTT.

This clonotype was recorded many times. This chain links TRBV4-3 with TRBJ1-4; D unresolved. V lost 6 bases to trimming and J lost 6 bases, with 17 bases between them. CDR1 and CDR2 from the germline V gene are LGHNA and YSLEER. This CDR3 is built from 15 residues. CDR3 nucleotides: TGCGCCAGCAGTCGGACGGGGAGGGTGGATGAAAAACTGTTTTTT. This translates into CASSRTGRVDEKLFF.

The sample holds many counts of this clonotype. The rearrangement uses TRBV5-1 and TRBJ2-1, with D perhaps TRBD2 (7 bases). Between the trimmed V and J ends, which lost 4 bases and 0 bases, there was a span of 11 bases. The CDR3 is 15 amino acids. The germline gives CDR1 SGHRS, CDR2 YFSETQ. CDR3 in amino acids: CASSQGTNSYNEQFF. CDR3 nucleotide sequence: TGCGCCAGCAGCCAGGGGACTAACTCCTACAATGAGCAGTTCTTC.

This chain connects TRBV7-9 to TRBJ2-2; D might be TRBD2 (7 bases). Per germline, CDR1 SEHNR and CDR2 FQNEAQ (reference sequence). The CDR3 spans 14 residues. V was shortened by 7 bases and J by 7 bases, with 16 bases between the two germline ends. The CDR3 sequence is CASTLGGGSGELFF. The CDR3 region has the DNA TGTGCCAGCACCCTAGGCGGGGGCAGCGGGGAGCTGTTTTTT.

This clonotype was observed at least ten times. The V and J genes are TRBV4-3 and TRBJ2-1; a weak D match, TRBD1 (6 bases). Germline V gene sequence: CDR1 LGHNA, CDR2 YSLEER. V dropped 0 bases and J dropped 8 bases, with 17 bases sitting between them. This CDR3 has 16 amino acids. The CDR3 here is CASSQEGAGDVDEQFF. CDR3 sequence (DNA): TGCGCCAGCAGCCAAGAAGGGGCAGGGGATGTGGATGAGCAGTTCTTC.

Ten or more counts support this clonotype. The genes are TRBV12-3 or TRBV12-4 and TRBJ2-1; 12 positions agree with TRBD2. Trimming cost V 2 bases and J 2 bases; bases outside gene matches: 7. The CDR3 is 18 amino acids. The CDR3 nucleotides are TGTGCCAGCAGTTTAACCCCGACTAGCGGGAGTACCTACAATGAGCAGTTCTTC. Translation: CASSLTPTSGSTYNEQFF.

The chain couples TRBV6-1 to TRBJ1-1; D gene unclear. The V and J ends lost 2 bases and 1 base respectively, with 5 bases between them. CDR1 and CDR2 (germline): MNHNS, SASEGT. This CDR3 region has 13 residues. CDR3 nucleotide sequence: TGTGCCAGCAGTGAAAAGGGGAACACTGAAGCTTTCTTT. This translates into CASSEKGNTEAFF.

This clonotype showed up just a few times. The chain couples TRBV7-6 to TRBJ1-1, with D perhaps TRBD1 (6 bases). CDR3 length equals 12 residues. Germline values: CDR1 SGHVS, CDR2 FNYEAQ. V was trimmed by 5 bases and J by 4 bases, leaving 8 bases between them. The CDR3 DNA reads as TGTGCCAGCAGCACAGGGCCCACTGAAGCTTTCTTT. It yields the protein CASSTGPTEAFF.

This clonotype was observed at least ten times. The gene calls are TRBV18 and TRBJ2-7; 8 nucleotides match TRBD1. CDR3 length: 11 amino acids. The junction had 2 bases not matched to a gene; V was cut back by 8 bases and J by 5 bases. From germline, CDR1 is KGHSH and CDR2 LQKENI. The CDR3 protein is CASTTGDEQYF. CDR3 in DNA: TGTGCCAGCACGACAGGGGACGAGCAGTACTTC.

In this sample, this clonotype turned up a few times. The chain uses TRBV19 and TRBJ2-2; D call uncertain. Per the germline V gene, CDR1 is LNHDA and CDR2 is SQIVND (reference sequence). V lost 4 bases and J lost 1, with 7 bases in between. This CDR3 is 14 amino acids long. The CDR3 DNA reads TGTGCCAGTAGTAACCGACAGAACACCGGGGAGCTGTTTTTT. Protein product: CASSNRQNTGELFF.

The chain employs TRBV7-2 and TRBJ2-7; D possibly matches TRBD1 or TRBD2 (5 bases each). CDR3 length: 14 residues. Looked up from germline, CDR1 is SGHTA and CDR2 is FQGNSA. Trimming removed 5 bases from V and 7 bases from J, with 18 bases in between. This CDR3 reads CASSPVWGTGEQYF. CDR3 in DNA: TGTGCCAGCAGCCCCGTCTGGGGGACGGGGGAGCAGTACTTC. The full variable domain, with the rest looked up from reference TRBV7-2 and TRBJ2-7, is GAGVSQSPSNKVTEKGKDVELRCDPISGHTALYWYRQSLGQGLEFLIYFQGNSAPDKSGLPSDRFSAERTGGSVSTLTIQRTQQEDSAVYLCASSPVWGTGEQYFGPGTRLTVT.